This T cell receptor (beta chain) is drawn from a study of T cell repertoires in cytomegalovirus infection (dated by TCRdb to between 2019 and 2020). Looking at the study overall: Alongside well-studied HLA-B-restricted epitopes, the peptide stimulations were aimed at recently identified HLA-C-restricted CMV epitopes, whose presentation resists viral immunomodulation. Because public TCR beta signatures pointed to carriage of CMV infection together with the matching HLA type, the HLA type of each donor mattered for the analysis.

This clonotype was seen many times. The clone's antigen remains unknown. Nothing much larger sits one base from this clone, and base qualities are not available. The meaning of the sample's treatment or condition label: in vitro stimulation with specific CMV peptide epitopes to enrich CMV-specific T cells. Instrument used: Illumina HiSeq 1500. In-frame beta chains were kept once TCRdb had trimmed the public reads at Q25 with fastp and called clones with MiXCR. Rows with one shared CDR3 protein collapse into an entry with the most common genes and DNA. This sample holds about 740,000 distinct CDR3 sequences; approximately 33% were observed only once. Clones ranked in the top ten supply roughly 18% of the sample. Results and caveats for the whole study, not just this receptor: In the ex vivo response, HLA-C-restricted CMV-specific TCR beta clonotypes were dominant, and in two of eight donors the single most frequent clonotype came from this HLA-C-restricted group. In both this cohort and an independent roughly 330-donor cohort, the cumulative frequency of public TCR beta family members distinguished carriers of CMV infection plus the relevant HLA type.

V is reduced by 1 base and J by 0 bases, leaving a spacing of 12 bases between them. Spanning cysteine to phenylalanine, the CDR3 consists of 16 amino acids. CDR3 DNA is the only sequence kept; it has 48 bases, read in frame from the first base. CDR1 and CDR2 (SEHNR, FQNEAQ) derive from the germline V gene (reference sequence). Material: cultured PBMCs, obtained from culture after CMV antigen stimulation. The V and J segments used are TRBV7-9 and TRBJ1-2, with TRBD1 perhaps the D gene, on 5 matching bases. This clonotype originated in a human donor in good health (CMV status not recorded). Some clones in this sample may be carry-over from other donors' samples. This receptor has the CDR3 CASSLDRGRTNYGYTF. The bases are TGTGCCAGCAGCTTAGATAGGGGACGGACTAACTATGGCTACACCTTC. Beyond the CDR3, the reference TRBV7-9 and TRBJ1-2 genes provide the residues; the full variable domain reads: DTGVSQNPRHKITKRGQNVTFRCDPISEHNRLYWYRQTLGQGPEFLTYFQNEAQLEKSRLLSDRFSAERPKGSFSTLEIQRTEQGDSAMYLCASSLDRGRTNYGYTFGSGTRLTVV.